The 14 T cell receptor beta chains reported below all come from one sample, sequenced in a study of T cell responses to AZD1222 COVID-19 vaccine. This table comes from immunoSEQ multiplex PCR, and its TCRdb copy is limited to in-frame clones, with some not included. In the table there are around 150,000 clones, just over 90% of which are singletons. This sample comprised peripheral blood, obtained on day 0 of AZD1222 vaccination. These receptors all come from an adult in good health.

The chain carries TRBV27 and TRBJ1-4, with a possible D match to TRBD1 (5 bases). Germline values: CDR1 MNHEY, CDR2 SMNVEV (reference sequence). V shed 2 bases and J shed 4 bases, with 23 bases lying between them. CDR3 length: 19 residues. This CDR3 reads CASSLRAGWGMADNEKLFF. The CDR3 coding sequence is TGTGCCAGCAGTTTAAGGGCAGGGTGGGGGATGGCGGATAATGAAAAACTGTTTTTT.

The chain employs TRBV11-2 and TRBJ1-2; a weak D match, TRBD1 (5 bases). This CDR3 is 16 amino acids long. The V end lost 5 bases, the J end lost 6 bases, and 22 bases lay between the germline ends. The V gene's germline CDR1 is SGHAT and CDR2 FQNNGV. The DNA of the CDR3 is TGTGCCAGCAGCCGGTTGCTGGGGGTAAGGGAGAATGGCTACACCTTC. This codes for CASSRLLGVRENGYTF.

V and J are TRBV4-2 and TRBJ2-1; D unresolved. The germline V gene has CDR1 LGHNA and CDR2 YNFKEQ. V was trimmed by 1 base and J by 0 bases, leaving 10 bases between them. This CDR3 contains 16 residues. The CDR3 protein is CASSQVARSSYNEQFF. CDR3 coding DNA: TGTGCCAGCAGCCAAGTCGCCCGAAGCTCCTACAATGAGCAGTTCTTC.

This sequence joins TRBV29-1 and TRBJ1-1; D might be TRBD1 (5 bases). The CDR3 sequence is 12 residues long. Trimming took 5 bases from V and 3 from J, leaving 10 bases between them. The germline gives CDR1 SQVTM, CDR2 ANQGSEA. CDR3 nucleotides: TGCAGCGTTCCGGGACCACACACTGAAGCTTTCTTT. Encoded protein: CSVPGPHTEAFF.

This clone was seen a handful of times. This rearrangement joins TRBV7-2 to TRBJ2-3; D possibly corresponds to TRBD2 (6 bases). Trimming stripped 5 bases from V and 2 bases from J, with 20 bases between. Germline-derived CDR1 and CDR2 are SGHTA and FQGNSA. The CDR3 runs 17 residues. The CDR3 sequence is CASSPQSGVAATDTQYF. The DNA of the CDR3 is TGTGCCAGCAGCCCCCAATCGGGGGTAGCGGCCACAGATACGCAGTATTTT.

The chain uses TRBV27 and TRBJ2-1, with 8 bases that match TRBD2. This CDR3 comprises 14 residues. V lost 4 bases and J lost 6; bases outside the gene matches: 5. Germline-derived CDR1 and CDR2 are MNHEY and SMNVEV (reference sequence). CDR3 nucleotides: TGTGCCAGCAGTTCTCTAGCGGGTATCAATGAGCAGTTCTTC. The encoded protein is CASSSLAGINEQFF.

V usage is TRBV27 and J usage is TRBJ1-5; D is uncertain. Per the germline V gene, CDR1 is MNHEY and CDR2 is SMNVEV (reference sequence). With 0 bases removed from V and 3 bases from J, the gap between germline ends came to 3 bases. The CDR3 contains 13 residues. The CDR3 sequence: CASSLSPNQPQHF. The CDR3 DNA is TGTGCCAGCAGTTTATCCCCCAATCAGCCCCAGCATTTT.

This clone was seen repeatedly, ten times or more. This chain connects TRBV19 to TRBJ2-1; 10 bases align to TRBD2. Germline CDR1 LNHDA, CDR2 SQIVND (reference sequence). Trimming removed 7 bases from V and 3 bases from J; junction bases left unmatched: 6. This CDR3 region has 15 residues. Here the CDR3 DNA reads TGTGCCAGTACCTGGACTAGCGGAGACTACAATGAGCAGTTCTTC. It translates to CASTWTSGDYNEQFF.

The chain is built from TRBV30 and TRBJ1-2, with TRBD1 as a possible D gene (5 bases). Germline CDR1 and CDR2: GTSNPN and SVGIG (reference sequence). Trimming removed 5 bases at V and 7 bases at J, with 17 bases between. CDR3 size: 13 residues. The CDR3 nucleotides read TGTGCCTGGTTGAAGACAGTGGCAAGTGGCTACACCTTC. Residues: CAWLKTVASGYTF.

The chain carries TRBV6-4 and TRBJ2-2, with TRBD2 as a possible D gene (5 bases). The germline CDR1 and CDR2 sequences are MRHNA and SNTAGT. V was trimmed by 0 bases and J by 3 bases, leaving 5 bases between them. The CDR3 loop spans 14 amino acids. The CDR3 DNA follows: TGTGCCAGCAGTGACTCCGGGGACACCGGGGAGCTGTTTTTT. This sequence encodes CASSDSGDTGELFF.

V usage is TRBV25-1 and J usage is TRBJ2-3, with D unresolved. Trimming removed 2 bases at V and 4 bases at J, with 13 bases between. The CDR3 spans 15 residues. Germline V gene lookup returns CDR1 MGHDK and CDR2 SYGVNS. The CDR3 nucleotides are TGTGCCAGCAGTGAACTTGGATCCTCAGCAGATACGCAGTATTTT. The encoded protein is CASSELGSSADTQYF.

This chain joins TRBV27 and TRBJ1-1; D remains unclear. The CDR3 is made up of 15 amino acids. Per the germline V gene, CDR1 is MNHEY and CDR2 is SMNVEV (reference sequence). The ends were cut back, 0 bases at V and 1 base at J, with 9 bases in the middle. As DNA, the CDR3 is TGTGCCAGCAGTTTATCGAGTTGGGAGAACACTGAAGCTTTCTTT. It yields the protein CASSLSSWENTEAFF.

This clone came up once. The chain carries TRBV19 and TRBJ2-7, with 12 nucleotides matching TRBD1. The CDR3 runs to 18 residues. After removal of 6 bases from V and 0 bases from J, the junction contained 12 bases not matched to a gene. Germline V lookup: CDR1 LNHDA, CDR2 SQIVND (reference sequence). CDR3 loop: CASSKGTGQGASSYEQYF. The CDR3 DNA follows: TGTGCCAGTAGCAAAGGTACGGGACAGGGGGCTTCCTCCTACGAGCAGTACTTC.

The CDR3 bases are TGTGCCAGCAGTGAGACAGGGGGTTCCACCTTCAGCTCCTACAATGAGCAGTTCTTC. Translating gives CASSETGGSTFSSYNEQFF. The chain combines TRBV6-1 with TRBJ2-1, with TRBD1 matching 9 bases. V lost 3 bases to trimming and J lost 0 bases; unmatched junction nucleotides: 12. The length of the CDR3 is 19 residues. The germline V gene has CDR1 MNHNS and CDR2 SASEGT.